Described below is a single TCR beta chain sequence and its context. In germline, CDR1 is MNHEY, CDR2 SMNVEV (reference sequence). The CDR3 sequence is 18 residues long. V shed 2 bases and J 2 bases; nucleotides not matched to a gene: 12. The record originates from a study of blood T cell repertoires in COVID-19. TCRdb's copy holds only in-frame clones and misses some; the assay was immunoSEQ multiplex PCR. The data show approximately 200,000 clones, roughly 81% seen once. This sequence originates from a woman of 80 years or more with COVID-19, enrolled during active disease. This chain connects TRBV27 to TRBJ2-3; 8 bases map to TRBD1. The sample consisted of peripheral blood. CDR3 region: CASSLRIGGTGFTDTQYF. CDR3 coding DNA: TGTGCCAGCAGTTTAAGGATAGGAGGGACAGGTTTCACAGATACGCAGTATTTT.